This T cell receptor (beta chain) is from a study of CD8 T cells in Susac syndrome (dated by TCRdb to between 2018 and 2020). Concerning the study at large: The study used repertoire sequencing to test whether antigen drove CD8+ T cell activation and differentiation in Susac syndrome.

Study-wide conclusions, independent of this receptor: The TCR sequencing and HLA analysis was acknowledged to have included a relatively small number of individuals.

CDR1 and CDR2 (MNHEY, SVGEGT) derive from the germline V gene. The V and J ends are trimmed by 8 bases and 0 bases, leaving 11 bases between them. The CDR3 measures 13 amino acids from cysteine to phenylalanine. Only the CDR3 region is kept as DNA, spanning 39 bases read in frame from base 1. RNA was extracted with the RNeasy kit and 0.5 to 1 ug was reverse transcribed using random hexamers. TCR beta CDR3 regions were amplified with the immunoSEQ multiplex PCR assay covering 54 Vbeta and 13 Jbeta segments. PCR amplification bias was corrected using a synthetic template baseline for primer optimization and computational correction. The original methods were these. Only productive sequences were kept, with reads annotated to V, D and J genes according to IMGT and analyzed in immunoSEQ Analyzer. To calculate clonality, Shannon entropy was normalized by log2 of the number of productive unique sequences and then subtracted from one. Public and private clones were assessed among the 100 most prevalent clones of each patient and control. A clone was defined as Susac-specific if it was absent from the healthy and MS cohorts, from 1052 published viral clones and from other ImmuneACCESS disease sequences. Through fastp at Q25 and MiXCR, TCRdb rebuilt clones from the public reads, retaining in-frame beta chains. Rows with a matching CDR3 protein are joined into one entry that keeps the most common DNA and genes. The V and J calls shown here were made by TCRdb, not taken from the authors' results. The sample profile shows 150,000 to 200,000 distinct CDR3 sequences; 92% of them were found once. The top ten clones comprise approximately 0.073% of the sample.

Notes on this clonotype: Its cognate antigen has yet to be identified. No much larger clone is present one base from it, and per-base qualities are unavailable.

High-throughput TCR beta sequencing profiled peripheral blood CD8+ and CD4+ T cells from healthy donors, Susac syndrome patients and multiple sclerosis patients. Healthy donors were included as age- and sex-matched controls. CD8+ TEMRA cells were enriched by FACS, while bulk CD8+ and CD4+ T cells were purified by magnetic negative isolation. Blood was collected in EDTA tubes and processed within 24 hours, with PBMCs isolated through density gradient centrifugation. PBMCs intended for TCR sequencing were cryopreserved in liquid nitrogen and were subsequently thawed in a 37 degrees C water bath. A purity of at least 90% was achieved for sorted or isolated CD4+, CD8+ and CD8+ TEMRA cells.

Sample: CD4+ T cells from PBMCs. The TCR comes from a human donor in good health. Recombination joined TRBV6-2 or TRBV6-3 with TRBJ2-7, with no reliable assignment of the D segment. The CDR3 protein is CASSTAISYEQYF. The nucleotide sequence is TGTGCCAGCTCTACAGCGATCTCCTACGAGCAGTACTTC.